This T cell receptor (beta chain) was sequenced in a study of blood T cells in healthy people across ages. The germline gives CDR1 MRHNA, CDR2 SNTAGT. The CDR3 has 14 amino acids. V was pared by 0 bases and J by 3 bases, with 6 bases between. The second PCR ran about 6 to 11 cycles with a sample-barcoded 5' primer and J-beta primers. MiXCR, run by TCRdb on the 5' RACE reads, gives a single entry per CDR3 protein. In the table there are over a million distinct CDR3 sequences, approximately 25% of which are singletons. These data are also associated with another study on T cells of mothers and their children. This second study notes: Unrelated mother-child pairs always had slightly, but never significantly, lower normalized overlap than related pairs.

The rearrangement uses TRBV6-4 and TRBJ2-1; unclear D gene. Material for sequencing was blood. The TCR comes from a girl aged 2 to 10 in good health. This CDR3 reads CASSDSRDYNEQFF. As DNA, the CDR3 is TGTGCCAGCAGTGACTCAAGGGACTACAATGAGCAGTTCTTC.